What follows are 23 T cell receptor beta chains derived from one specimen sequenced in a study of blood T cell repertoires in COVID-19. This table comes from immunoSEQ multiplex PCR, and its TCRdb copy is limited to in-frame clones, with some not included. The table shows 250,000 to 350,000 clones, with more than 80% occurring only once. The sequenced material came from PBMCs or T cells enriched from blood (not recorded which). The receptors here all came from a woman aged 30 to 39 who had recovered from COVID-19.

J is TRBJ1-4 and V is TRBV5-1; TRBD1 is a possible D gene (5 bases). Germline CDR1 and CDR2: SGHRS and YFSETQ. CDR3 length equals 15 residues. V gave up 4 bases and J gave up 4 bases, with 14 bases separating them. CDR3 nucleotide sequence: TGCGCCAGCAGCCAGCAGACAGATCTTAATGAAAAACTGTTTTTT. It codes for CASSQQTDLNEKLFF. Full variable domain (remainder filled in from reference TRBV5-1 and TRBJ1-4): KAGVTQTPRYLIKTRGQQVTLSCSPISGHRSVSWYQQTPGQGLQFLFEYFSETQRNKGNFPGRFSGRQFSNSRSEMNVSTLELGDSALYLCASSQQTDLNEKLFFGSGTQLSVL.

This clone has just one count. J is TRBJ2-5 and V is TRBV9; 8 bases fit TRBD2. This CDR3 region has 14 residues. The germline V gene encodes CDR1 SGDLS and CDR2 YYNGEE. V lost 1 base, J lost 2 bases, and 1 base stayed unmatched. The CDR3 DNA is TGTGCCAGCAGCGTATCTAGCGGGCAAGAGACCCAGTACTTC. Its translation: CASSVSSGQETQYF.

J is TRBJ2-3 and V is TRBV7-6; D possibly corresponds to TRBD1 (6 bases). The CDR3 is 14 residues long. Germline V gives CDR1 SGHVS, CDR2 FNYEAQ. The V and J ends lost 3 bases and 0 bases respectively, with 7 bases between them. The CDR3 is CASSFGQSTDTQYF. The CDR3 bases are TGTGCCAGCAGCTTTGGACAGAGCACAGATACGCAGTATTTT.

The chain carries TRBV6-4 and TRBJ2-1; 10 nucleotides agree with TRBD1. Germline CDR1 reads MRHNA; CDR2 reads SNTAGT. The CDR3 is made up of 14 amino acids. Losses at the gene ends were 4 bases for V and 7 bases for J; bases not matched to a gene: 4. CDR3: CASSAWTGGNEQFF. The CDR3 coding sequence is TGTGCCAGCAGTGCCTGGACAGGGGGGAATGAGCAGTTCTTC.

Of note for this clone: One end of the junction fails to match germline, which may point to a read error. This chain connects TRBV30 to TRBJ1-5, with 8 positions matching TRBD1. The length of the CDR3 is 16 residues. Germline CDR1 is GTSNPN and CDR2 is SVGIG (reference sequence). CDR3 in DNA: TGTGCCTGGAGTGTAGGACAGGGAGTAGGAAATCGGCCCCAGCATTTT. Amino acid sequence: CAWSVGQGVGNRPQHF. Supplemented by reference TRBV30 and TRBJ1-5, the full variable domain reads SQTIHQWPATLVQPVGSPLSLECTVEGTSNPNLYWYRQAAGRGLQLLFYSVGIGQISSEVPQNLSASRPQDRQFILSSKKLLLSDSGFYLCAWSVGQGVGNRPQHFGDGTRLSIL.

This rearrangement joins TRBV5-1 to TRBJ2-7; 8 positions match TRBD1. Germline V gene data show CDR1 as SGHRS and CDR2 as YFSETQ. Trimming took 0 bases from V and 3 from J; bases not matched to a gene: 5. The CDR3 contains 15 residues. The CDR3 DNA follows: TGCGCCAGCAGCTTGGGAGGGACAGGCCTCTACGAGCAGTACTTC. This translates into CASSLGGTGLYEQYF.

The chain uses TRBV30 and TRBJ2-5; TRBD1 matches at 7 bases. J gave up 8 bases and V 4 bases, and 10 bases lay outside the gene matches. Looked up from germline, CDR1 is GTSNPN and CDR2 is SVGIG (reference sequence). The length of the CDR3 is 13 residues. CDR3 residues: CAWNPGQLRTQYF. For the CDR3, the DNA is TGTGCCTGGAATCCGGGACAGTTGAGAACCCAGTACTTC. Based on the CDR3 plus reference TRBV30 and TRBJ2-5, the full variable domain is SQTIHQWPATLVQPVGSPLSLECTVEGTSNPNLYWYRQAAGRGLQLLFYSVGIGQISSEVPQNLSASRPQDRQFILSSKKLLLSDSGFYLCAWNPGQLRTQYFGPGTRLLVL.

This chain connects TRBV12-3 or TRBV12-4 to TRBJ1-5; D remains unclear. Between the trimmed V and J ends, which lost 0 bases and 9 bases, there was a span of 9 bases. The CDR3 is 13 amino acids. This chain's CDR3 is CASSLAKFRPQHF. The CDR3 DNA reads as TGTGCCAGCAGTTTAGCCAAATTCAGGCCCCAGCATTTT.

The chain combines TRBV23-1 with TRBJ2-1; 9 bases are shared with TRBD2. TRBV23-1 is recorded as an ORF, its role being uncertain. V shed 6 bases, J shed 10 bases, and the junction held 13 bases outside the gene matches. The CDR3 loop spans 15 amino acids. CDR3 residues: CASSPGREGREEQFF. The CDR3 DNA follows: TGCGCCAGCAGCCCCGGGCGGGAGGGCCGTGAGGAGCAGTTCTTC.

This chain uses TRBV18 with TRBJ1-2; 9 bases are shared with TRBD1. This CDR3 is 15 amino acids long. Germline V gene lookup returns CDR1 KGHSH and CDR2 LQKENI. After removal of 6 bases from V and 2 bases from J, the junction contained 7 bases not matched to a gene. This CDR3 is CASSFGTGPNYGYTF. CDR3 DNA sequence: TGTGCCAGCTCGTTTGGGACAGGGCCAAACTATGGCTACACCTTC.

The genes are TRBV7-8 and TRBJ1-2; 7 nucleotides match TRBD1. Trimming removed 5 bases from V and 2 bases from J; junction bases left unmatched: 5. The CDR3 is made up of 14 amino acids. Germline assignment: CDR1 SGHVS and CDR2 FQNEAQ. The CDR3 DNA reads TGTGCCAGCAGCCAAAACAGGGGCAACTATGGCTACACCTTC. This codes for CASSQNRGNYGYTF.

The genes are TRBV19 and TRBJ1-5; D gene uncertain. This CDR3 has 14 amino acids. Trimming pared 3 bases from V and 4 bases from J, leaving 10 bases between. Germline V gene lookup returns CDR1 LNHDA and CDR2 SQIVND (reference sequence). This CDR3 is CASSIPTGNQPQHF. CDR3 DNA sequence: TGTGCCAGTAGTATCCCAACGGGGAATCAGCCCCAGCATTTT.

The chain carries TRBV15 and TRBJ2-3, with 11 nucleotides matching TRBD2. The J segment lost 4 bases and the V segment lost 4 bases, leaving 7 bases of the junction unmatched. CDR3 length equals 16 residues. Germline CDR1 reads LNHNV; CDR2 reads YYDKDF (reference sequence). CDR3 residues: CATSTRTSGLSDTQYF. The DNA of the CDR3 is TGTGCCACCAGCACCCGGACTAGCGGGTTGTCAGATACGCAGTATTTT. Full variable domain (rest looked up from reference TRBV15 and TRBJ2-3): DAMVIQNPRYQVTQFGKPVTLSCSQTLNHNVMYWYQQKSSQAPKLLFHYYDKDFNNEADTPDNFQSRRPNTSFCFLDIRSPGLGDTAMYLCATSTRTSGLSDTQYFGPGTRLTVL.

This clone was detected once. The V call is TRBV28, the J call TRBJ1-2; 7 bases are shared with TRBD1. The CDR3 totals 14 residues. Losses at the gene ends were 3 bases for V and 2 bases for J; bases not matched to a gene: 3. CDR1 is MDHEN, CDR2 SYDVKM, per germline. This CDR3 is CASSFSGGNYGYTF. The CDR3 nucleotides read TGTGCCAGCAGTTTCTCAGGGGGAAACTATGGCTACACCTTC.

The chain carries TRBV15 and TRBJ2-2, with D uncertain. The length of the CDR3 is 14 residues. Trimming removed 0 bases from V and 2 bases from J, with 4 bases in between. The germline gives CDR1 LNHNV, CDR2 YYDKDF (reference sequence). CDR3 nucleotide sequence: TGTGCCACCAGCAGAGATATTAACACCGGGGAGCTGTTTTTT. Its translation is CATSRDINTGELFF.

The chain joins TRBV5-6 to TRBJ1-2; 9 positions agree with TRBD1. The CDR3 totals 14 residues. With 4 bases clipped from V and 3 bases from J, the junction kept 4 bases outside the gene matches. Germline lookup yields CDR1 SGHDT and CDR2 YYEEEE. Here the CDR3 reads CASSLRTGDYGYTF. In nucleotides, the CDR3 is TGTGCCAGCAGCCTTCGGACAGGGGACTATGGCTACACCTTC.

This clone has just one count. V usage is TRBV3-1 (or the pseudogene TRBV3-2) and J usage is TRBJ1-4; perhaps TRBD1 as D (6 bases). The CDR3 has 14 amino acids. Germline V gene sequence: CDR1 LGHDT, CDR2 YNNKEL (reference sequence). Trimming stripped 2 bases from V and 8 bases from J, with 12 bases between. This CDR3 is CASSQSGGVEKLFF. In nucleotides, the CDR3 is TGTGCCAGCAGCCAATCGGGGGGCGTAGAAAAACTGTTTTTT.

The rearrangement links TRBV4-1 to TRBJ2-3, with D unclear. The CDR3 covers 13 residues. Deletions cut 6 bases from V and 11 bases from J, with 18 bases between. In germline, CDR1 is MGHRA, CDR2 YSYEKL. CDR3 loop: CASSTNSEFGQYF. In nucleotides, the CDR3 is TGCGCCAGCAGTACTAACTCGGAATTCGGGCAGTATTTT.

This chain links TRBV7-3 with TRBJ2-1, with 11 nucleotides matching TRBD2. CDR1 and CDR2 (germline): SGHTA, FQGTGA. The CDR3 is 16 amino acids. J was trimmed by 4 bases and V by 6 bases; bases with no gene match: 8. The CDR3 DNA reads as TGTGCCAGCAGTCCCCTCGGGACTAGCGGATACAATGAGCAGTTCTTC. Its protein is CASSPLGTSGYNEQFF.

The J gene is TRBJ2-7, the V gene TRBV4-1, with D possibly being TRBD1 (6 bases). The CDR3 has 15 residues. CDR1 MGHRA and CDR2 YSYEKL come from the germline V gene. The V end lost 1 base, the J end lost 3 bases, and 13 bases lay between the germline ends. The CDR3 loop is CASSQVQGQGYEQYF. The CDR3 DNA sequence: TGCGCCAGCAGCCAAGTCCAGGGGCAGGGCTACGAGCAGTACTTC.

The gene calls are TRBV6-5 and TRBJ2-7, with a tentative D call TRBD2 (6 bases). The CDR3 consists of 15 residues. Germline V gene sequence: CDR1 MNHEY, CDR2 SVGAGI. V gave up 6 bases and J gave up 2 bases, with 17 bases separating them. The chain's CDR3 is CASRPHGERAYEQYF. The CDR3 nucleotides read TGTGCCAGCAGACCGCACGGGGAGCGGGCCTACGAGCAGTACTTC.

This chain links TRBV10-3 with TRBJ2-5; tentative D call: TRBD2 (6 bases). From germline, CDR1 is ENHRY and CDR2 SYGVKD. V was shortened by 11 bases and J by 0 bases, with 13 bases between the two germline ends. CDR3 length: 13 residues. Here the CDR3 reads CALSREYQETQYF. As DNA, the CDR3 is TGTGCCCTAAGCCGGGAGTACCAAGAGACCCAGTACTTC.

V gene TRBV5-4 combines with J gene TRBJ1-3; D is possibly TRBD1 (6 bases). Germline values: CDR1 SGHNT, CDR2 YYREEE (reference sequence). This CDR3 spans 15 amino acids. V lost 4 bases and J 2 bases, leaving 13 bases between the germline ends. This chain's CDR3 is CASSPGAGAGNTIYF. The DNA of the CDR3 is TGTGCCAGCAGCCCGGGGGCGGGGGCTGGAAACACCATATATTTT.